The 24 T cell receptor beta chains presented below share a single source sample, sequenced in a study of sequential checkpoint blockade in melanoma. The treatment is: randomized to nivolumab then ipilimumab (arm A) or the reverse (arm B). Clones were read by immunoSEQ multiplex PCR, and TCRdb kept only the in-frame ones, dropping some. Seen here are approximately 20,000 clones, around three fifths observed once, and the top ten hold roughly a sixth. The input for sequencing was CD8+ T cells sorted from blood (inferred from file names), taken from a patient given nivolumab and ipilimumab in sequence. These TCRs come from a human donor with melanoma.

This sequence joins TRBV7-3 and TRBJ1-6; tentative D call: TRBD1 (6 bases). The V gene's germline CDR1 is SGHTA and CDR2 FQGTGA. The CDR3 has 14 residues. V was clipped by 5 bases and J by 11 bases, with 16 bases between them. The CDR3 DNA sequence: TGTGCCAGCAGCGCTACAGGGTCTGGCGCACCCCTCCACTTT. As protein: CASSATGSGAPLHF.

V gene TRBV2 combines with J gene TRBJ2-1; 8 bases match TRBD1. The J segment lost 6 bases and the V segment lost 5 bases, leaving 21 bases of the junction unmatched. Looked up from germline, CDR1 is SNHLY and CDR2 is FYNNEI. The CDR3 length is 19 residues. The CDR3 sequence is CASSYTGTGTTLTVNEQFF. The CDR3 region has the DNA TGTGCCAGCAGTTACACCGGGACAGGTACCACCCTGACCGTCAATGAGCAGTTCTTC.

The chain links TRBV6-5 to TRBJ2-7; a weak D match, TRBD2 (6 bases). V was shortened by 6 bases and J by 0 bases, with 15 bases between the two germline ends. This CDR3 has 15 residues. Germline V gives CDR1 MNHEY, CDR2 SVGAGI. CDR3 DNA: TGTGCCAGCAGCCAAGATGGGGGGAGCTCCTACGAGCAGTACTTC. Residues: CASSQDGGSSYEQYF.

In DNA form, the CDR3 reads TGTGCCAGCAGCTTAGCGTGGGAGACAGGGGTTGAAAAACTGTTTTTT. Translation gives CASSLAWETGVEKLFF. This chain links TRBV7-9 with TRBJ1-4; 8 nucleotides line up with TRBD1. The J segment lost 7 bases and the V segment lost 0 bases, leaving 7 bases of the junction unmatched. The CDR3 contains 16 residues. Germline V gene lookup returns CDR1 SEHNR and CDR2 FQNEAQ (reference sequence).

V is TRBV30 and J is TRBJ1-2, with a weak D call TRBD1 (6 bases). Trimming shortened V by 2 bases and J by 5 bases, and 9 bases separated the two germline ends. In germline, CDR1 is GTSNPN, CDR2 SVGIG (reference sequence). This CDR3 is built from 12 residues. CDR3: CAWSTGQYGYTF. The CDR3 DNA reads TGTGCCTGGAGTACCGGACAGTATGGCTACACCTTC.

Of note for this clone: The same CDR3 arises from other DNA sequences in this sample as well. The CDR3 region is CASSHPTGTGGYTEAFF. The CDR3 coding sequence is TGCGCCAGCAGCCATCCCACCGGGACAGGGGGTTACACTGAAGCTTTCTTT. The chain uses TRBV4-1 and TRBJ1-1; 11 bases fit TRBD1. This CDR3 is 17 amino acids long. The V and J ends lost 3 bases and 3 bases, in that order; junction bases with no gene match: 9. Germline V gene data show CDR1 as MGHRA and CDR2 as YSYEKL.

The rearrangement uses TRBV19 and TRBJ2-7, with 7 bases matching TRBD2. CDR1 and CDR2 from the germline V gene are LNHDA and SQIVND (reference sequence). J lost 3 bases, V lost 5 bases, and 10 bases had no gene match. CDR3 size: 15 residues. In DNA form, the CDR3 reads TGTGCCAGTAGTTGGGCTAGCGGAAAATACTACGAGCAGTACTTC. Translating gives CASSWASGKYYEQYF.

Comment on this clone: It may be a read error: a sequence one base away is much more abundant. This sequence joins TRBV6-6 and TRBJ1-2, with D perhaps TRBD1 (6 bases). CDR1 is MNHNY, CDR2 SVGAGI, per germline (reference sequence). The CDR3 consists of 14 residues. The CDR3 is CASSYSDSSYGYPF. CDR3 sequence (DNA): TGTGCCAGCAGTTACTCGGACAGTTCCTATGGCTACCCCTTC.

The V gene is TRBV6-5, the J gene TRBJ1-2; 8 nucleotides line up with TRBD1. The trim removed 4 bases at V and 7 bases at J, leaving 5 bases unmatched. The CDR3 consists of 13 residues. Germline CDR1 is MNHEY and CDR2 is SVGAGI. CDR3 sequence (DNA): TGTGCCAGCAGTTCGGACAGGGTCCCTGGCTACACCTTC. Its protein is CASSSDRVPGYTF.

V is TRBV7-9 and J is TRBJ1-2; D call uncertain. The length of the CDR3 is 14 residues. CDR1 and CDR2 (germline): SEHNR, FQNEAQ (reference sequence). Trimming took off 1 base at V and 7 bases at J, with 13 bases between the two ends. The CDR3: CASSLGGGNSGYTF. The CDR3 nucleotides read TGTGCCAGCAGCTTAGGGGGAGGCAACAGTGGCTACACCTTC.

There are a few counts of this clone. The chain carries TRBV6-1 and TRBJ2-2, with 10 nucleotides matching TRBD2. The ends lost 2 bases at V and 2 bases at J; junction bases unmatched: 11. The CDR3 consists of 19 residues. From germline, CDR1 is MNHNS and CDR2 SASEGT. The CDR3 sequence is CASSELRRLAGANTGELFF. In DNA form, the CDR3 reads TGTGCCAGCAGTGAACTTCGTCGGCTAGCGGGGGCAAACACCGGGGAGCTGTTTTTT.

The V gene is TRBV28, the J gene TRBJ2-7, with 8 bases fitting TRBD2. This CDR3 is built from 17 residues. V was clipped by 3 bases and J by 4 bases; unmatched bases: 14. CDR1 is MDHEN, CDR2 SYDVKM, per germline. In DNA, the CDR3 is TGTGCCAGCAGTTTCCCCTCCGGTTTAGCGGGACTATACGAGCAGTACTTC. This codes for CASSFPSGLAGLYEQYF.

The chain joins TRBV5-6 to TRBJ2-5; 9 bases agree with TRBD2. CDR3 size: 14 residues. V lost 2 bases, J lost 5 bases, and 4 bases stayed unmatched. Per the germline V gene, CDR1 is SGHDT and CDR2 is YYEEEE. The CDR3 DNA reads TGTGCCAGCAGCTTCGGCGGGGGGGCTGAGACCCAGTACTTC. Encoded protein: CASSFGGGAETQYF.

This sequence joins TRBV7-9 and TRBJ2-3, with 12 nucleotides matching TRBD2. CDR3 length: 16 amino acids. Trimming at V came to 4 bases and at J to 4 bases, leaving 6 bases not matched to a gene. The germline gives CDR1 SEHNR, CDR2 FQNEAQ (reference sequence). The CDR3 DNA sequence: TGTGCCAGCAGCTCCCCGACTAGCGGGGGCCCAGATACGCAGTATTTT. This encodes CASSSPTSGGPDTQYF.

The rearrangement uses TRBV7-9 and TRBJ2-5; TRBD2 matches at 7 bases. Germline CDR1 and CDR2: SEHNR and FQNEAQ (reference sequence). The CDR3 is 14 residues long. The trim removed 4 bases at V and 5 bases at J, leaving 7 bases unmatched. CDR3 DNA: TGTGCCAGCAGCTCCCAGACTAGCTGGGAGACCCAGTACTTC. As protein: CASSSQTSWETQYF.

V is TRBV28 and J is TRBJ1-6, with 9 bases lining up with TRBD1. This CDR3 spans 19 amino acids. Trimming cost V 3 bases and J 1 base; bases outside gene matches: 10. Germline V gene sequence: CDR1 MDHEN, CDR2 SYDVKM. CDR3 protein: CASSFSGQGSASYNSPLHF. For the CDR3, the DNA is TGTGCCAGCAGTTTCTCAGGACAGGGGAGTGCGTCCTATAATTCACCCCTCCACTTT.

The genes are TRBV5-6 and TRBJ2-1, with D maybe TRBD1 (5 bases). Per the germline V gene, CDR1 is SGHDT and CDR2 is YYEEEE. The CDR3 is made up of 13 amino acids. V was shortened by 0 bases and J by 8 bases, with 9 bases between the two germline ends. CDR3 in amino acids: CASSLGEGDEQFF. The CDR3 nucleotides read TGTGCCAGCAGCTTGGGGGAAGGGGATGAGCAGTTCTTC.

This clone has more than one count but fewer than ten. V gene TRBV5-4 combines with J gene TRBJ2-7, with 8 bases matching TRBD2. This CDR3 is built from 12 residues. From germline, CDR1 is SGHNT and CDR2 YYREEE (reference sequence). V lost 4 bases, J lost 7 bases, and 4 bases stayed unmatched. CDR3 sequence reads: CASSAGGGEQYF. The CDR3 DNA sequence: TGTGCCAGCAGCGCCGGCGGGGGGGAGCAGTACTTC.

The chain recombines TRBV19 with TRBJ2-4; D unresolved. From germline, CDR1 is LNHDA and CDR2 SQIVND (reference sequence). V gave up 1 base and J gave up 6 bases, with 10 bases separating them. CDR3 size: 14 residues. The CDR3 spells CASSIGQYGNIQYF. CDR3 sequence (DNA): TGTGCCAGTAGTATAGGCCAGTATGGAAACATTCAGTACTTC.

This chain links TRBV19 with TRBJ1-5, with 7 nucleotides matching TRBD1. With V trimmed by 1 base and J by 3 bases, 3 bases remained unmatched. The CDR3 sequence is 15 residues long. From germline, CDR1 is LNHDA and CDR2 SQIVND (reference sequence). CDR3 bases: TGTGCCAGTAGTATAGGGAGGGGGCCCAATCAGCCCCAGCATTTT. As protein: CASSIGRGPNQPQHF.

This chain uses TRBV5-5 with TRBJ2-7; 8 bases are a match to TRBD2. Germline trimming cut 1 base from V and 0 bases from J; bases unmatched to any gene: 9. The CDR3 is made up of 17 amino acids. The germline CDR1 and CDR2 sequences are SGHKS and YYEKEE (reference sequence). The CDR3 region is CASSLFLGLANSYEQYF. The CDR3 bases are TGTGCCAGCAGCTTGTTCCTAGGACTAGCAAACTCCTACGAGCAGTACTTC.

This clone showed up just a few times. This chain uses TRBV6-6 with TRBJ1-2; weak D call: TRBD1 (6 bases). CDR1 is MNHNY, CDR2 SVGAGI, per germline (reference sequence). V lost 0 bases and J lost 8, with 10 bases in between. The CDR3 has 13 amino acids. The CDR3 spells CASSYSQGWGYTF. CDR3 nucleotide sequence: TGTGCCAGCAGTTACTCACAGGGTTGGGGCTACACCTTC.

This clone was observed a few times. J is TRBJ2-5 and V is TRBV2; 12 bases are shared with TRBD2. Germline trimming cut 5 bases from V and 2 bases from J; bases unmatched to any gene: 15. Germline assignment: CDR1 SNHLY and CDR2 FYNNEI. The CDR3 is 19 amino acids. The CDR3 is CASSYELRTSGATQETQYF. DNA for the CDR3: TGTGCCAGCAGTTACGAACTTCGGACTAGCGGGGCCACACAAGAGACCCAGTACTTC.

The chain recombines TRBV5-5 with TRBJ1-2, with 7 bases that match TRBD1. This CDR3 region has 14 residues. V was pared by 3 bases and J by 4 bases, with 6 bases of the junction left unmatched. Germline CDR1 reads SGHKS; CDR2 reads YYEKEE (reference sequence). CDR3 sequence reads: CASSSTGASYGYTF. CDR3 in DNA: TGTGCCAGCAGCTCCACAGGGGCGAGCTATGGCTACACCTTC.